The 9 T cell receptor beta chains in this list originate from one sample, sequenced in a study of CXCR4 blockade with PD-1 therapy in pancreatic cancer. Sequencing used immunoSEQ multiplex PCR; TCRdb keeps in-frame clones, though not all of them. The data show roughly 15,000 clones, 72% seen once. Sequenced: tumor tissue. The receptors shown here come from a human donor with pancreatic ductal adenocarcinoma.

This clone is classed as medium-sized. J is TRBJ1-2 and V is TRBV6-8; D is unclear. V was shortened by 6 bases and J by 4 bases, with 15 bases between the two germline ends. The CDR3 runs to 14 residues. Germline V gives CDR1 MNHGY, CDR2 SAAAGT. CDR3 DNA sequence: TGTGCCAGCAGGCGCGGTGCGAGTAGCTATGGCTACACCTTC. Its translation: CASRRGASSYGYTF.

The V call is TRBV28, the J call TRBJ1-5; tentatively, D is TRBD1 (6 bases). This CDR3 spans 15 amino acids. Trimming took 6 bases from V and 2 from J, leaving 14 bases between them. Germline CDR1 reads MDHEN; CDR2 reads SYDVKM. As DNA, the CDR3 is TGTGCCAGCAGCACGAGACAGGATGGCAATCAGCCCCAGCATTTT. Protein sequence: CASSTRQDGNQPQHF.

This chain connects TRBV19 to TRBJ2-7; perhaps TRBD1 as D (5 bases). The length of the CDR3 is 15 residues. Trimming shortened V by 3 bases and J by 0 bases, and 12 bases separated the two germline ends. CDR1 LNHDA and CDR2 SQIVND come from the germline V gene (reference sequence). The chain's CDR3 is CASSIEQGSSYEQYF. The CDR3 DNA follows: TGTGCCAGTAGTATCGAGCAGGGCAGCTCCTACGAGCAGTACTTC.

The CDR3 here is CASSPGTGAAHGYTF. The CDR3 DNA reads TGTGCCAGCAGTCCCGGGACAGGGGCCGCCCATGGCTACACCTTC. The rearrangement links TRBV28 to TRBJ1-2; 10 nucleotides match TRBD1. Per the germline V gene, CDR1 is MDHEN and CDR2 is SYDVKM. V lost 5 bases to trimming and J lost 6 bases; unmatched junction nucleotides: 9. This CDR3 region has 15 residues.

This clone was seen only once. The gene calls are TRBV29-1 and TRBJ1-2; unclear D gene. Deletions cut 0 bases from V and 3 bases from J, with 17 bases between. Germline CDR1 is SQVTM and CDR2 is ANQGSEA. This CDR3 spans 16 amino acids. The chain's CDR3 is CSVEEHSPTTDYGYTF. In nucleotides, the CDR3 is TGCAGCGTTGAAGAGCACAGTCCCACCACAGACTATGGCTACACCTTC.

This clone was recorded only once. V is TRBV28 and J is TRBJ1-6, with D possibly matching TRBD1 (6 bases). This CDR3 has 15 amino acids. Germline V gene data show CDR1 as MDHEN and CDR2 as SYDVKM. With 4 bases removed from V and 9 bases from J, the gap between germline ends came to 16 bases. The CDR3 spells CASSSRGRGFSPLHF. The CDR3 nucleotides are TGTGCCAGCAGTTCAAGAGGCAGGGGCTTTTCACCCCTCCACTTT.

V gene TRBV2 combines with J gene TRBJ2-3, with D hard to call. Germline V gives CDR1 SNHLY, CDR2 FYNNEI. V lost 9 bases to trimming and J lost 4 bases, with 14 bases between them. The CDR3 contains 13 residues. Here the CDR3 reads CARRETVADTQYF. In nucleotides, the CDR3 is TGTGCCAGAAGAGAGACCGTTGCAGATACGCAGTATTTT.

The chain employs TRBV30 and TRBJ1-2; 8 nucleotides agree with TRBD1. J lost 8 bases, V lost 2 bases, and 13 bases had no gene match. The CDR3 runs 15 residues. Germline loops: CDR1 GTSNPN, CDR2 SVGIG (reference sequence). This chain's CDR3 is CAWSRTGIVYNGYTF. CDR3 nucleotide sequence: TGTGCCTGGAGTAGGACAGGGATTGTTTATAACGGCTACACCTTC.

This clone appeared a few times. V gene TRBV7-6 combines with J gene TRBJ2-7; 12 bases are a match to TRBD2. CDR3 length: 15 amino acids. The junction had 3 bases not matched to a gene; V was cut back by 2 bases and J by 4 bases. Germline V gives CDR1 SGHVS, CDR2 FNYEAQ. The CDR3 loop reads CASSLLAGGRYEQYF. CDR3 DNA: TGTGCCAGCAGCTTACTAGCGGGAGGGAGGTACGAGCAGTACTTC. Looking up the rest from reference TRBV7-6 and TRBJ2-7 gives the full variable domain: GAGVSQSPRYKVTKRGQDVALRCDPISGHVSLYWYRQALGQGPEFLTYFNYEAQQDKSGLPNDRFSAERPEGSISTLTIQRTEQRDSAMYRCASSLLAGGRYEQYFGPGTRLTVT.